Listed below are T cell receptor beta chains from one sample, sequenced in a study of shared clonotypes between healthy human individuals. Only in-frame clones appear in the TCRdb table, and some are missing; sequencing was by immunoSEQ multiplex PCR. The table lists more than 2,000,000 clones, about 92% of them singletons. The sequencing sample was made of naive CD4+ T cells from PBMCs. The source of these receptors is a man in his late teens or twenties in good health. Some clones in this sample may be carry-over from other donors' samples. Both conserved end residues are part of each CDR3. A D gene is named only where the DNA matches it firmly. The size of a clone is reported for some rows only, either as once, few or many, or as a class for expanded clones.

d_gene	abundance	v_gene	j_gene	len	CDR3nt	CDR3aa
-	few	TRBV25-1	TRBJ1-1	12	TGTGCCAGCATTGATCAGAACACTGAAGCTTTCTTT	CASIDQNTEAFF
TRBD2	once	TRBV15	TRBJ2-3	15	TGTGCCACCAGCAAAGGGAGGGCGAGCACAGATACGCAGTATTTT	CATSKGRASTDTQYF
TRBD1	once	TRBV6-1	TRBJ1-4	15	TGTGCCAGCGACAGGGGGCGCCGGGGTAATGAAAAACTGTTTTTT	CASDRGRRGNEKLFF
-	-	TRBV5-1	TRBJ2-5	14	TGCGCCAGCAGCTTGGTTTTGGGGGGTAGGACCCAGTACTTC	CASSLVLGGRTQYF
TRBD1	-	TRBV19	TRBJ1-1	13	TGTGCCAGTAGCAGGACAGGGATCGCTGAAGCTTTCTTT	CASSRTGIAEAFF
-	-	TRBV30	TRBJ2-7	13	TGTGCCTGGAGTGTTTTGGGGCATTACGAGCAGTACTTC	CAWSVLGHYEQYF
-	-	TRBV20-1	TRBJ2-7	11	TGCAGTGCTAGCCTGGGCAACGAGCAGTACTTC	CSASLGNEQYF
-	-	TRBV5-4	TRBJ1-1	15	TGTGCCAGCAGCCGGGCCGGGCAAGGGGACACTGAAGCTTTCTTT	CASSRAGQGDTEAFF
TRBD2	-	TRBV18	TRBJ2-5	16	TGTGCCAGCTCACCACTAGCGGGACCGTACCAAGAGACCCAGTACTTC	CASSPLAGPYQETQYF
TRBD1	-	TRBV30	TRBJ1-4	14	TGTGCCTTCTGGGGTGGGACAGAAAATGAAAAACTGTTTTTT	CAFWGGTENEKLFF
-	-	TRBV4-1	TRBJ1-3	15	TGCGCCAGCAGCCAAGGAACAGCCTCTGGAAACACCATATATTTT	CASSQGTASGNTIYF
-	-	TRBV19	TRBJ2-7	15	TGTGCCAGTAGTATAGGTGAACCGCCGTCCTACGAGCAGTACTTC	CASSIGEPPSYEQYF
-	-	TRBV6-1	TRBJ2-6	14	TGTGCCAGCATTCCCAGGGATGGGGCCAACGTCCTGACTTTC	CASIPRDGANVLTF
-	once	TRBV4-3	TRBJ1-2	13	TGCGCCAGCAGCCAAACAGGGTTATACGGCTACACCTTC	CASSQTGLYGYTF
-	once	TRBV23-1	TRBJ2-1	13	TGCGCCGGAGAAAATCGGCCCTACAATGAGCAGTTCTTC	CAGENRPYNEQFF
-	-	TRBV18	TRBJ1-2	15	TGTGCCAGCTCACCATCGACAGATGCTAACTATGGCTACACCTTC	CASSPSTDANYGYTF
-	-	TRBV9	TRBJ1-1	15	TGTGCCAGCAGCGTGCAGCCGCGGTTGAACACTGAAGCTTTCTTT	CASSVQPRLNTEAFF
TRBD2	once	TRBV2	TRBJ2-1	13	TGTGCCAGCCAGACGGGAGGTTACAATGAGCAGTTCTTC	CASQTGGYNEQFF
-	-	TRBV5-4	TRBJ2-5	14	TGTGCCAGCAGCTTGGCGGCTACTCAAGAGACCCAGTACTTC	CASSLAATQETQYF
-	-	TRBV23-1	TRBJ2-7	14	TGCGCCAGCAGTCAAAATGGGACACCGTACGAGCAGTACTTC	CASSQNGTPYEQYF